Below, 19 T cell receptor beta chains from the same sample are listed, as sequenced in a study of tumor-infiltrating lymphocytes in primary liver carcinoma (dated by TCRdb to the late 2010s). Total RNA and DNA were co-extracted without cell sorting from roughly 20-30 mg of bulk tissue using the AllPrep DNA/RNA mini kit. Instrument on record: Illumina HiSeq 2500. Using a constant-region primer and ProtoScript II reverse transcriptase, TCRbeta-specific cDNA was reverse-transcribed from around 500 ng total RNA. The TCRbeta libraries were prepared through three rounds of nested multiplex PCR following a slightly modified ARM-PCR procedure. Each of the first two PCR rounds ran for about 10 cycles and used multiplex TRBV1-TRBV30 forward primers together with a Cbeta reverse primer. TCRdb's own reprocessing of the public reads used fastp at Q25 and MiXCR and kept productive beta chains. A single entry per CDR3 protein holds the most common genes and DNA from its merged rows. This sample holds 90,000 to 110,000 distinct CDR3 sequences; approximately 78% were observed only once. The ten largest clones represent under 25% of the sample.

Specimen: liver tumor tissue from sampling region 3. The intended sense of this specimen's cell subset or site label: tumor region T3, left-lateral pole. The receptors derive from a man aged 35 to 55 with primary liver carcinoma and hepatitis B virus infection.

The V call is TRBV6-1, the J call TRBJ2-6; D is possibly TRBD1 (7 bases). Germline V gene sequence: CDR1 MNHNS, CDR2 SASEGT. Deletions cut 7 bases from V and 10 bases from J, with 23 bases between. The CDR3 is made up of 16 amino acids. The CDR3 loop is CASTEQGLAGTNVLTF. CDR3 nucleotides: TGTGCCAGCACCGAACAGGGGTTAGCTGGGACTAACGTCCTGACTTTC.

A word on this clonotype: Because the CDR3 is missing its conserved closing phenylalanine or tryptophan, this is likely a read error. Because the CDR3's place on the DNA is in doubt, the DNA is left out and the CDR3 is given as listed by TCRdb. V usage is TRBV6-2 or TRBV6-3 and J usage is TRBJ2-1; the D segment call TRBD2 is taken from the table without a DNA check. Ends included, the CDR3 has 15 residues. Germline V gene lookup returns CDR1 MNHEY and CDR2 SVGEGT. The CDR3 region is CASSRRLLAANEQSS.

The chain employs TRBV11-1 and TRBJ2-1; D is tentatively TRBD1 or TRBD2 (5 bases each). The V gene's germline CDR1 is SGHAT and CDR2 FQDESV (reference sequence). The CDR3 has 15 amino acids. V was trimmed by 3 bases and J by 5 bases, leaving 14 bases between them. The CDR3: CASSFEGSLDNEQFF. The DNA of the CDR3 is TGTGCCAGCAGCTTCGAGGGGTCGCTGGACAATGAGCAGTTCTTC.

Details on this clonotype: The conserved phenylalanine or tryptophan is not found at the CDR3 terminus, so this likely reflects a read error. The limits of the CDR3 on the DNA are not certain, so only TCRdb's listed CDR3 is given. The CDR3 loop is CTSSFPGLAYEQYY. The chain is built from TRBV5-6 and TRBJ2-7; the D call of TRBD2 is as the table states it, not checked on the DNA. Germline assignment: CDR1 SGHDT and CDR2 YYEEEE. The CDR3 adds up to 14 amino acids, both ends counted.

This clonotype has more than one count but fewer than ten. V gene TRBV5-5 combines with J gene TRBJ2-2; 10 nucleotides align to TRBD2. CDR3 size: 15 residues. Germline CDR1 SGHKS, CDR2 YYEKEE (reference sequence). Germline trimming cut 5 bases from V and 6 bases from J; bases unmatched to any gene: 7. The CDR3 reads CASSGTSAYAGELFF. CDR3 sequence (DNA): TGTGCCAGCAGTGGGACTAGCGCCTACGCCGGGGAGCTGTTTTTT.

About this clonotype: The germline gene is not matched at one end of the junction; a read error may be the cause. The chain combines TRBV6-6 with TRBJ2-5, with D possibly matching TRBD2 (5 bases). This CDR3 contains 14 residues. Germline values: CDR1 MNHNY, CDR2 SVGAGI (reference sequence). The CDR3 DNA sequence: TGTGCCACCAGTCATGGACGACTACAAGAGACCCAGTACTTC. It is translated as CATSHGRLQETQYF.

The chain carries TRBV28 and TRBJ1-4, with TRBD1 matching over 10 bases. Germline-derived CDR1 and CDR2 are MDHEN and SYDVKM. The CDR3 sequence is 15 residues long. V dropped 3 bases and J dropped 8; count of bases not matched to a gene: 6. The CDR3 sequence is CASSFGGTGDEKLFF. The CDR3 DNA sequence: TGTGCCAGCAGTTTCGGCGGGACAGGGGACGAAAAACTGTTTTTT.

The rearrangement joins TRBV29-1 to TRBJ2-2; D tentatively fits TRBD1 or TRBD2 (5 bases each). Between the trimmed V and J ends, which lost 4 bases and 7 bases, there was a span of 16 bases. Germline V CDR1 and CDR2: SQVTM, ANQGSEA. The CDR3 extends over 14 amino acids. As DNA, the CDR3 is TGCAGCGTTGCGACAGAGGGTCTGATCGGGGAGCTGTTTTTT. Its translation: CSVATEGLIGELFF.

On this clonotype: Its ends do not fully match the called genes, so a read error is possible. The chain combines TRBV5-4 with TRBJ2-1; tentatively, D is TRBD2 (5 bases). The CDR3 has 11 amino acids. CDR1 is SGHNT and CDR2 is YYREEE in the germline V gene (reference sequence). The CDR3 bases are TGTGCCAACAGCTTTAGCGTCGAGCAGCTCTTC. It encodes CANSFSVEQLF.

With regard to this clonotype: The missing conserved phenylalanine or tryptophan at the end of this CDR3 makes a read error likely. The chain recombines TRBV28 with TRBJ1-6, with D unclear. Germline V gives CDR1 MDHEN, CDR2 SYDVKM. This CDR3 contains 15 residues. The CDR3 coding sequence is TGTACCAGCAGTTTATCTGGGTTAGGTAATTCACCCCTCCACTCT. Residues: CTSSLSGLGNSPLHS.

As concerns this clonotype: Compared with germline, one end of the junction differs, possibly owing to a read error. Written as DNA, the CDR3 is TGCAGCGTTGAAGATGATCTAGCGGGGTCCTATGAGCAGTACTTC. This encodes CSVEDDLAGSYEQYF. This rearrangement joins TRBV29-1 to TRBJ2-7; 9 bases fit TRBD2. There are 15 residues in the CDR3. Germline assignment: CDR1 SQVTM and CDR2 ANQGSEA.

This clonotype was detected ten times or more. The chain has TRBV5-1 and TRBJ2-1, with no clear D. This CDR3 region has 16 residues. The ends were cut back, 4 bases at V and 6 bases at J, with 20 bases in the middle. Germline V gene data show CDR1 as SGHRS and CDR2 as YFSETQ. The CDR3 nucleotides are TGCGCCAGCAGCCTACTGCCGGGTAGCTTAGTCAATGAGCAGTTCTTC. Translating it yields CASSLLPGSLVNEQFF.

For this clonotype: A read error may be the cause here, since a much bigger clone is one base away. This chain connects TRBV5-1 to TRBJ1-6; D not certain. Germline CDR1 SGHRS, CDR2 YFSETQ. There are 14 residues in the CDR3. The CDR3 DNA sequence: TGCGCCAGCAGCGAGGGCCACGATAATTCACACCTCCACTTT. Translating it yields CASSEGHDNSHLHF.

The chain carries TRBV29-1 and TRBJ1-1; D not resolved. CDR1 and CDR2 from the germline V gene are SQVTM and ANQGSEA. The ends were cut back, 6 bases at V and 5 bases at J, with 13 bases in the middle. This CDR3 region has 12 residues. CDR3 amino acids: CSVVTVMTEAFF. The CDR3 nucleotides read TGCAGCGTGGTAACAGTCATGACTGAAGCTTTCTTT.

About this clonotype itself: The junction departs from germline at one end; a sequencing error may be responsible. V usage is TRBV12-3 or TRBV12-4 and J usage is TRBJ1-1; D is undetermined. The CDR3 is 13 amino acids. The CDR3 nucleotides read TGTGCCAGCAGCCTTTCCCCCAACACTGAAGTTTTCTTT. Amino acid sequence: CASSLSPNTEVFF.

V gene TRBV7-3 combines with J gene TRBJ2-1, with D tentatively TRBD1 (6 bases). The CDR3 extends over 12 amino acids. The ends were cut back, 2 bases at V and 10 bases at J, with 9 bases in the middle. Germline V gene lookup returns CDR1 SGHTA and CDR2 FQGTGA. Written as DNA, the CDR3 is TGTGCCAGCAGCTTACCCAGGGGCGAGCAGTTCTTC. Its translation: CASSLPRGEQFF.

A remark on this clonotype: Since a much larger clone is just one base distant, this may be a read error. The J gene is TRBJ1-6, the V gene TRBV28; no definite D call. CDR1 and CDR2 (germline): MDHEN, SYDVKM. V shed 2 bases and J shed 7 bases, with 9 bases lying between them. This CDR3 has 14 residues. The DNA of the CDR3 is TGTGCCAGCAGTTTAGCCTGGTTAAATTCACCCCTCCACTTT. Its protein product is CASSLAWLNSPLHF.

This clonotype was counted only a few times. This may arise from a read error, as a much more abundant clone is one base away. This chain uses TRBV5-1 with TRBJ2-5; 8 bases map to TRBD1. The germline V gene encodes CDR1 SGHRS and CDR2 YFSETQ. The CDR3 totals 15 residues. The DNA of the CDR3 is TGCACCAGCAGCTTCGGAGACAGGGGTTCAAAGACCCAGTACTTC. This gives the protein CTSSFGDRGSKTQYF.

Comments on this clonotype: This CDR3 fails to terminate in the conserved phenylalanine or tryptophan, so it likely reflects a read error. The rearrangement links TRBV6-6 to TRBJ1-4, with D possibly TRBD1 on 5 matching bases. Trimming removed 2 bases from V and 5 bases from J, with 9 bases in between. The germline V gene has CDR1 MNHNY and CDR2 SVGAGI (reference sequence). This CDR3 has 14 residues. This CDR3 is CASSYRGENEKLFS. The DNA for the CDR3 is TGTGCCAGCAGTTACAGGGGCGAGAATGAAAAACTGTTTTCT.